The source of this T cell receptor beta chain is a study of blood T cell repertoires in COVID-19. On the study more broadly: The United States, Italy and Spain supplied acute and convalescent COVID-19 samples. Sample material is recorded as cDNA or gDNA derived from T cells, B-cell-depleted T cells, or PBMCs.

Trimming shortened V by 7 bases and J by 3 bases, and 13 bases separated the two germline ends. Germline assignment: CDR1 LNHDA and CDR2 SQIVND (reference sequence). This CDR3 comprises 14 residues. As handled by the study authors: Reference gene primer amplification in the assay estimated nucleated cell counts. Measured with immunoSEQ multiplex PCR; TCRdb has only the in-frame clones, and not every one. Clone size and V and J calls were adopted from that table, with D and trimming inferred from the DNA. The table has more than 250,000 clones, roughly 86% seen once; the top ten hold 2% to 2.5%. The chain is built from TRBV19 and TRBJ2-4; maybe TRBD1 (5 bases). The source is a woman in her thirties who had recovered from COVID-19. Sequenced: peripheral blood. Written as DNA, the CDR3 is TGTGCCAGTAACCAGGGCGAGGACAAAAACATTCAGTACTTC. This sequence encodes CASNQGEDKNIQYF.